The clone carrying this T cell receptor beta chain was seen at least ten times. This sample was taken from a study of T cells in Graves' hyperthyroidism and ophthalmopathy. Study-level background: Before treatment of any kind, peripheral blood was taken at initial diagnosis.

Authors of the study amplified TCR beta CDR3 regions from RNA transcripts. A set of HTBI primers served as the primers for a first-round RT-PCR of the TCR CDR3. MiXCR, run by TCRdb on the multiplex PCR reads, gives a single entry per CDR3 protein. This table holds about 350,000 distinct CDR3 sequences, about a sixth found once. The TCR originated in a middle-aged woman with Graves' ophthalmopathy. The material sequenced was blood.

The CDR3 spells CASSLGTGDSYEQYF. For the CDR3, the DNA is TGTGCCAGCAGCTTAGGGACAGGGGACTCCTACGAGCAGTACTTC. The rearrangement uses TRBV13 and TRBJ2-7, with 8 bases matching TRBD1. The CDR3 runs 15 residues. Per germline, CDR1 PRHDT and CDR2 FYEKMQ (reference sequence). V trimming: 0 bases; J trimming: 0 bases; junction bases outside the gene matches: 1.